The next 2 T cell receptor beta chains were all read from a single sample in a study of CD8+CD57+ T cells in acquired aplastic anemia. Profiling that covered TCR beta VDJ and CDR3 relied on genomic DNA as its template. Via MiXCR, TCRdb re-called the reads, giving one row per CDR3 protein. The repertoire holds about 81,000 distinct CDR3 sequences, under 50% seen once, with approximately 61% in the top ten. Source material: sorted CD4+, CD8+, or CD8+CD57+ T cells (not recorded which) from PBMCs. The receptor set was obtained from a human donor in good health, serving as a control.

About this clonotype itself: A much bigger clone sits one base away, suggesting this may be a read error. The J gene is TRBJ2-1, the V gene TRBV20-1, with D perhaps matching TRBD2 (5 bases). The CDR3 has 17 residues. Germline-derived CDR1 and CDR2 are DFQATT and SNEGSKA (reference sequence). CDR3 coding DNA: TGCAGTGCTAGAGCCGGGGTTCTAGATCCGTTGGGCAATGAGCAGTCCTTC. This codes for CSARAGVLDPLGNEQSF.

The chain employs TRBV9 and TRBJ1-2; D gene uncertain. The CDR3 extends over 13 amino acids. With 3 bases removed from V and 2 bases from J, the gap between germline ends came to 8 bases. Germline V gene data show CDR1 as SGDLS and CDR2 as YYNGEE. CDR3 region: CASSGHRNYGYTF. CDR3 DNA: TGTGCCAGCAGCGGACACAGAAACTATGGCTACACCTTC.